The rows below give T cell receptor beta chains drawn from one sample of a study of CD8 T cells in ankylosing spondylitis. TCRdb re-analysed the 5' RACE reads in MiXCR, keeping a single row per CDR3 protein. The table shows some 250,000 distinct CDR3 sequences, with approximately 9% occurring only once. The sample comprised blood, either unsorted or a sorted T cell fraction (not recorded which). Receptors originate from a male donor with ankylosing spondylitis or in good health (not recorded which). Each CDR3 is given with its conserved first and last residue. The D gene is left open where the match is weak. Clone size is shown for a subset of rows, as once, few, many or a class of expanded clone.

cdr3_nt cdr3_aa v_call clone_size j_call d_call
TGTGCCAGCGGGATTACCTCTGGAAACACCATATATTTT CASGITSGNTIYF TRBV12-3/TRBV12-4 - TRBJ1-3 -
TGCAGTGCCTTTCATGTGGGGAATTCACCCCTCCACTTT CSAFHVGNSPLHF TRBV20-1 many TRBJ1-6 -
TGTGCCAGCAGCTTGGGGGTGGACGGGATCTATGGCTACACCTTC CASSLGVDGIYGYTF TRBV5-5 - TRBJ1-2 -
TGTGCCAGCAGCTTAGCGGGAGTAGATACGCAGTATTTT CASSLAGVDTQYF TRBV7-2 many TRBJ2-3 -
TGTGCCAGCAGCTTAGTGGACGGTAAAGAGCAGTACTTC CASSLVDGKEQYF TRBV7-2 - TRBJ2-7 -
TGTGCCAGCAGCTTAGGGACTAGCGGGATCAATGAGCAGTTCTTC CASSLGTSGINEQFF TRBV7-6 many TRBJ2-1 TRBD2
TGTGCCAGCAGCCGCGGGGGCGCCTACAATGAGCAGTTCTTC CASSRGGAYNEQFF TRBV6-1 many TRBJ2-1 -
TGTGCCAGCAGTGCGAGACAGGGGGCAACAGGAAACACCATATATTTT CASSARQGATGNTIYF TRBV25-1 many TRBJ1-3 TRBD1
TGTGCCAGCAGCTTCCACCGGCGCTCAGCTTTCTTT CASSFHRRSAFF TRBV7-2 many TRBJ1-1 -
TGTGCCAGCAGCTCCCCCCTCGACCACGAGCAGTACTTC CASSSPLDHEQYF TRBV7-9 few TRBJ2-7 -
TGTGCCAGCAGCTGGAGGGGACAGGGTATTTTTACTGAAGCTTTCTTT CASSWRGQGIFTEAFF TRBV11-2 few TRBJ1-1 TRBD1
TGTGCCAGCAGCCAATGGACTAGCGGGAGCAACGAGCAGTACTTC CASSQWTSGSNEQYF TRBV7-2 few TRBJ2-7 TRBD2
TGCAGTGCTAGAGGCTACTCAAGTAGCGGCTACACCTTC CSARGYSSSGYTF TRBV20-1 many TRBJ1-2 -
TGCGCCAGCAGCTGGCCGGGACTAGCGCAGAATGGGGGCGAGCAGTACTTC CASSWPGLAQNGGEQYF TRBV5-1 - TRBJ2-7 TRBD2
TGTGCCAGCAGTTCGTGGAGCAATCAGCCCCAGCATTTT CASSSWSNQPQHF TRBV6-2/TRBV6-3 - TRBJ1-5 -
TGTGCCAGCAGCCTTGAACAGGGGGCCGGCTATGGCTACACCTTC CASSLEQGAGYGYTF TRBV7-2 many TRBJ1-2 TRBD1
TGCAGTGCGCTACGTCGGGACAGCGGCTACAATGAGCAGTTCTTC CSALRRDSGYNEQFF TRBV20-1 many TRBJ2-1 TRBD1
TGTGCCAGCAACGAGGCGACGGCGCGAACCGGGGAGCTGTTTTTT CASNEATARTGELFF TRBV5-5 - TRBJ2-2 -
TGTGCCAGCAGCGACAGACAGGGGTTGAACACTGAAGCTTTCTTT CASSDRQGLNTEAFF TRBV9 many TRBJ1-1 TRBD1
TGTGCCAGCAGCTTCGGGGCAGCGGAGCAGTACTTC CASSFGAAEQYF TRBV7-8 many TRBJ2-7 -
TGTGCCTGGAGTGTCTCCTACGAGCAGTACTTC CAWSVSYEQYF TRBV30 many TRBJ2-7 -
TGTGCCAGCAATCAGGCACCGGGACTAGCGGGGGGGCGCGGAGATACGCAGTATTTT CASNQAPGLAGGRGDTQYF TRBV6-2/TRBV6-3 few TRBJ2-3 TRBD2
TGTGCCACCAGCAGAGATCGGGCGGCTTATAATTCACCCCTCCACTTT CATSRDRAAYNSPLHF TRBV15 many TRBJ1-6 -
TGCAGCGTGGTTGTTTGGGACAGGGAAGGCTATGGCTACACCTTC CSVVVWDREGYGYTF TRBV29-1 many TRBJ1-2 TRBD1
TGTGCCAGCTCGTCTAGCGGGAGTGAGACCCAGTACTTC CASSSSGSETQYF TRBV18 many TRBJ2-5 TRBD2
TGTGCCAGCAGCCGGGGTTCCGCAGGTGGGAATTCACCCCTCCACTTT CASSRGSAGGNSPLHF TRBV5-6 many TRBJ1-6 -